These 25 T cell receptor beta chains came from one sample sequenced in a study of Ad26.COV2.S vaccination and SARS-CoV-2 variants. Treatment specified: roughly 19 received Ad26.COV2.S at low or high dose, single or two shots; roughly 5 received placebo; per-sample allocation not given. Repertoires come from day 63 after the first vaccine or placebo injection. The data were produced by immunoSEQ multiplex PCR, yet TCRdb's version contains in-frame clones alone and is incomplete. The sample shows some 480,000 clones, 70% to 90% of them seen only once. Material: peripheral blood, obtained in a trial of Ad26.COV2.S vaccine versus placebo. Receptors were obtained from a person aged 18-65 years who received the Ad26.COV2.S COVID-19 vaccine or a placebo.

The chain is built from TRBV9 and TRBJ2-2; unclear D gene. Trimming shortened V by 5 bases and J by 5 bases, and 7 bases separated the two germline ends. The length of the CDR3 is 12 residues. CDR1 is SGDLS, CDR2 YYNGEE, per germline. This chain's CDR3 is CASRGLTGELFF. The CDR3 DNA reads TGTGCCAGCAGAGGTCTGACCGGGGAGCTGTTTTTT. Variable domain in full (rest from reference TRBV9 and TRBJ2-2): DSGVTQTPKHLITATGQRVTLRCSPRSGDLSVYWYQQSLDQGLQFLIQYYNGEERAKGNILERFSAQQFPDLHSELNLSSLELGDSALYFCASRGLTGELFFGEGSRLTVL.

This chain connects TRBV5-6 to TRBJ1-5; TRBD1 is a possible D gene (6 bases). Trimming pared 6 bases from V and 3 bases from J, leaving 22 bases between. The CDR3 covers 17 residues. Germline CDR1 and CDR2: SGHDT and YYEEEE. CDR3 in amino acids: CASNLYKQGRVNQPQHF. The CDR3, as DNA: TGTGCCAGCAACCTCTATAAACAGGGAAGGGTCAATCAGCCCCAGCATTTT.

This clone turned up a few times. The chain is built from TRBV30 and TRBJ1-5, with 8 nucleotides matching TRBD1. After removal of 8 bases from V and 2 bases from J, the junction contained 11 bases not matched to a gene. This CDR3 is 15 amino acids long. CDR1 is GTSNPN, CDR2 SVGIG, per germline (reference sequence). The CDR3 spells CAAKTGVRGNQPQHF. As DNA, the CDR3 is TGTGCCGCTAAGACAGGGGTTAGGGGCAATCAGCCCCAGCATTTT.

CDR3 bases: TGTGCCAGCAGTCCCCCGGGACTAGGCGGGAATGAGCAGTTCTTC. It is translated as CASSPPGLGGNEQFF. The V gene is TRBV27, the J gene TRBJ2-1, with TRBD2 matching 8 bases. This CDR3 is built from 15 residues. Germline values: CDR1 MNHEY, CDR2 SMNVEV (reference sequence). V gave up 5 bases and J gave up 7 bases; unmatched junction bases: 10.

The gene calls are TRBV19 and TRBJ1-2; D is uncertain. Per germline, CDR1 LNHDA and CDR2 SQIVND (reference sequence). The CDR3 runs 14 residues. V lost 3 bases and J lost 6, with 14 bases in between. CDR3 amino acids: CASSITVSRNGYTF. The CDR3 DNA follows: TGTGCCAGTAGTATTACGGTGTCCAGAAATGGCTACACCTTC.

The rearrangement links TRBV28 to TRBJ1-2, with D unresolved. This CDR3 region has 14 residues. V dropped 2 bases and J dropped 5 bases, with 12 bases sitting between them. Germline CDR1 reads MDHEN; CDR2 reads SYDVKM. CDR3 DNA: TGTGCCAGCAGTTTAAGGGATTTATATTATGGCTACACCTTC. It codes for CASSLRDLYYGYTF.

J is TRBJ1-6 and V is TRBV7-6, with a tentative D call TRBD1 (6 bases). The length of the CDR3 is 16 residues. Trimming took off 0 bases at V and 9 bases at J, with 15 bases between the two ends. Germline V gene sequence: CDR1 SGHVS, CDR2 FNYEAQ. CDR3 in amino acids: CASSLAAAGAGSPLHF. The CDR3 DNA reads TGTGCCAGCAGCTTAGCTGCGGCAGGGGCTGGTTCACCCCTCCACTTT.

The chain couples TRBV6-5 to TRBJ2-3; maybe TRBD2 (5 bases). The CDR3 is 15 amino acids. CDR1 is MNHEY and CDR2 is SVGAGI in the germline V gene. The V gene lost 9 bases and the J gene lost 6 bases, with 22 bases spanning the gap. In nucleotides, the CDR3 is TGTGCCAGTTGCGATTGTTCTGGTCCTAGCGATACGCAGTATTTT. Encoded protein: CASCDCSGPSDTQYF.

CDR3 nucleotide sequence: TGTGCCAGCAGCGCTGGCACAGATACGCAGTATTTT. It yields the protein CASSAGTDTQYF. The chain has TRBV9 and TRBJ2-3; D gene unclear. Germline CDR1 SGDLS, CDR2 YYNGEE. This CDR3 is built from 12 residues. With 3 bases removed from V and 1 base from J, the gap between germline ends came to 3 bases.

The V call is TRBV24-1, the J call TRBJ2-3, with D unclear. The CDR3 loop spans 14 amino acids. Trimming left V 9 bases short and J 2 bases short, with 14 bases between. Germline CDR1 and CDR2: KGHDR and SFDVKD. The CDR3 sequence is CATHSEHPTDTQYF. The CDR3 nucleotides are TGTGCCACCCACTCGGAACACCCCACAGATACGCAGTATTTT.

The chain uses TRBV28 and TRBJ2-5; D ambiguous. The CDR3 runs 12 residues. Germline V gene data show CDR1 as MDHEN and CDR2 as SYDVKM. Trimming left V 4 bases short and J 3 bases short, with 6 bases between. CDR3 residues: CASSWAEETQYF. Written as DNA, the CDR3 is TGTGCCAGCAGTTGGGCAGAAGAGACCCAGTACTTC.

V usage is TRBV27 and J usage is TRBJ2-2; D is unclear. CDR3 length: 13 amino acids. The germline CDR1 and CDR2 sequences are MNHEY and SMNVEV (reference sequence). V lost 3 bases, J lost 6 bases, and 8 bases lay in between. CDR3 protein: CASSLSGAGELFF. CDR3 bases: TGTGCCAGCAGTTTGTCGGGCGCCGGGGAGCTGTTTTTT.

The chain uses TRBV30 and TRBJ1-1; possibly TRBD1 for D (5 bases). The V and J ends lost 8 bases and 4 bases respectively, with 20 bases between them. Germline V CDR1 and CDR2: GTSNPN, SVGIG (reference sequence). This CDR3 spans 14 amino acids. CDR3: CAGAGEERPTEAFF. Here the CDR3 DNA reads TGTGCCGGGGCGGGGGAGGAAAGACCCACTGAAGCTTTCTTT.

This clone was recorded once. The CDR3 loop is CSASRPNEKLFF. The CDR3 DNA reads TGCAGTGCTAGTCGGCCCAATGAAAAACTGTTTTTT. The chain links TRBV20-1 to TRBJ1-4; D is unresolved. This CDR3 spans 12 amino acids. Germline V gene data show CDR1 as DFQATT and CDR2 as SNEGSKA (reference sequence). The germline V and J ends were trimmed by 3 bases and 5 bases, with 7 bases remaining between them.

The rearrangement joins TRBV30 to TRBJ2-2; D uncertain. The germline gives CDR1 GTSNPN, CDR2 SVGIG (reference sequence). CDR3 length: 14 residues. The ends were cut back, 0 bases at V and 5 bases at J, with 10 bases in the middle. For the CDR3, the DNA is TGTGCCTGGAGTGTATCTTTTCTTACCGGGGAGCTGTTTTTT. Its translation is CAWSVSFLTGELFF.

The chain carries TRBV7-3 and TRBJ2-5, with 8 bases matching TRBD1. Germline V CDR1 and CDR2: SGHTA, FQGTGA. V was pared by 2 bases and J by 2 bases, with 4 bases of the junction left unmatched. The CDR3 totals 15 residues. The CDR3 DNA reads TGTGCCAGCAGCTTATCAGGGGGCGTTCAAGAGACCCAGTACTTC. Encoded protein: CASSLSGGVQETQYF.

This rearrangement joins TRBV7-9 to TRBJ1-6, with 8 positions matching TRBD1. Germline lookup yields CDR1 SEHNR and CDR2 FQNEAQ (reference sequence). Trimming cost V 3 bases and J 10 bases; bases outside gene matches: 8. The CDR3 is 15 amino acids. The CDR3 loop is CASSLARGLRSPLHF. The CDR3 bases are TGTGCCAGCAGCTTGGCCAGGGGGCTTCGGTCACCCCTCCACTTT.

The chain recombines TRBV19 with TRBJ2-5; D call uncertain. This CDR3 region has 11 residues. Trimming took off 4 bases at V and 5 bases at J, with 5 bases between the two ends. CDR1 LNHDA and CDR2 SQIVND come from the germline V gene (reference sequence). CDR3 DNA sequence: TGTGCCAGTAGTAAATCGGAGACCCAGTACTTC. As protein: CASSKSETQYF.

This chain connects TRBV12-3 or TRBV12-4 to TRBJ1-5; D gene ambiguous. This CDR3 comprises 13 residues. With 3 bases removed from V and 6 bases from J, the gap between germline ends came to 9 bases. The CDR3: CASSLWGSQPQHF. For the CDR3, the DNA is TGTGCCAGCAGTTTGTGGGGTAGTCAGCCCCAGCATTTT.

V usage is TRBV12-3 or TRBV12-4 and J usage is TRBJ1-4, with unresolved D. This CDR3 has 13 residues. Trimming took off 3 bases at V and 7 bases at J, with 9 bases between the two ends. The CDR3 DNA is TGTGCCAGCAGTTTTAAGGAGGGTGAAAAACTGTTTTTT. Translating gives CASSFKEGEKLFF.

This clone was counted a few times. J is TRBJ2-2 and V is TRBV24-1, with 7 bases fitting TRBD1. This CDR3 region has 13 residues. V trimming: 7 bases; J trimming: 6 bases; junction bases outside the gene matches: 4. The germline CDR1 and CDR2 sequences are KGHDR and SFDVKD. The CDR3 region is CATSRQGPGELFF. The DNA of the CDR3 is TGTGCCACCAGCAGACAGGGACCCGGGGAGCTGTTTTTT.

The rearrangement joins TRBV7-3 to TRBJ2-1; D is unclear. Trimming removed 1 base from V and 3 bases from J, with 7 bases in between. The CDR3 is 14 residues long. Germline V gene data show CDR1 as SGHTA and CDR2 as FQGTGA. DNA of the CDR3: TGTGCCAGCAGCTTAAATCCCAACTACAATGAGCAGTTCTTC. The encoded protein is CASSLNPNYNEQFF.

This clone was seen a few times. The chain links TRBV7-9 to TRBJ1-4, with 7 bases identical to TRBD1. Germline V gene data show CDR1 as SEHNR and CDR2 as FQNEAQ (reference sequence). The CDR3 has 17 residues. The junction had 13 bases not matched to a gene; V was cut back by 5 bases and J by 4 bases. In DNA form, the CDR3 reads TGTGCCAGCAGCCCTCCGACAGGGCGCCATTATAATGAAAAACTGTTTTTT. It is translated as CASSPPTGRHYNEKLFF.

This clone was counted a few times. The rearrangement joins TRBV5-1 to TRBJ2-3; 13 bases match TRBD2. The junction had 13 bases not matched to a gene; V was cut back by 4 bases and J by 2 bases. CDR1 is SGHRS, CDR2 YFSETQ, per germline. The CDR3 extends over 19 amino acids. The CDR3 loop is CASSPGTSGIRTYTDTQYF. The CDR3 nucleotides read TGCGCCAGCAGCCCCGGGACTAGCGGGATTAGGACCTACACAGATACGCAGTATTTT.

The chain is built from TRBV5-1 and TRBJ1-6, with D possibly being TRBD1 (5 bases). V shed 4 bases and J shed 10 bases, with 27 bases lying between them. The CDR3 has 18 amino acids. CDR1 and CDR2 (germline): SGHRS, YFSETQ. The CDR3 loop is CASSPDGPQIGGWSPLHF. CDR3 sequence (DNA): TGCGCCAGCAGCCCGGACGGGCCTCAAATTGGGGGTTGGTCACCCCTCCACTTT.